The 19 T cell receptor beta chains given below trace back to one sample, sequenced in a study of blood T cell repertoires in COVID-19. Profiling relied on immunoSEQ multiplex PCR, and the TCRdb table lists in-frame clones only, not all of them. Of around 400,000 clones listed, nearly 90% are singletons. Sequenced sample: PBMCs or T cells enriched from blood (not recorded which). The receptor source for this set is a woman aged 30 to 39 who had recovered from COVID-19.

Here the CDR3 DNA reads TGTGCCAGCAGTTTATCAGGACAGCGCTATGGCTACACCTTC. Its protein product is CASSLSGQRYGYTF. The chain combines TRBV27 with TRBJ1-2, with D maybe TRBD1 (6 bases). This CDR3 has 14 residues. The V end lost 0 bases, the J end lost 4 bases, and 9 bases lay between the germline ends. Germline loops: CDR1 MNHEY, CDR2 SMNVEV (reference sequence).

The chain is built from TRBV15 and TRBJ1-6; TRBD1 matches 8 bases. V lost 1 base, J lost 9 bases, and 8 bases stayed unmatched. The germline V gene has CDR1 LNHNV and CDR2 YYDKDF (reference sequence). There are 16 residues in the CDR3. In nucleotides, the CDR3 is TGTGCCACCAGCAGAGTGTTCGGGACAGGTCGTTCACCCCTCCACTTT. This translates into CATSRVFGTGRSPLHF.

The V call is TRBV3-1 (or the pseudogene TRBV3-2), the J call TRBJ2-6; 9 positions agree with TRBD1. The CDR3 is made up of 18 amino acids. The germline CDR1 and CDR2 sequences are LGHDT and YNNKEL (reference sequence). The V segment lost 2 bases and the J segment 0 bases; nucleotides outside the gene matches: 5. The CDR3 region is CASSQLPTGGSGANVLTF. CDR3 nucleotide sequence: TGTGCCAGCAGCCAACTGCCGACAGGGGGCTCTGGGGCCAACGTCCTGACTTTC.

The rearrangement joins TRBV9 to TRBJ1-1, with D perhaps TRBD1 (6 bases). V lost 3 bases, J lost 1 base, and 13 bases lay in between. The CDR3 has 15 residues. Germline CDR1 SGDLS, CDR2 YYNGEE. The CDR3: CASSAQRGGNTEAFF. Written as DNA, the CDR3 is TGTGCCAGCAGCGCCCAGAGGGGGGGGAACACTGAAGCTTTCTTT.

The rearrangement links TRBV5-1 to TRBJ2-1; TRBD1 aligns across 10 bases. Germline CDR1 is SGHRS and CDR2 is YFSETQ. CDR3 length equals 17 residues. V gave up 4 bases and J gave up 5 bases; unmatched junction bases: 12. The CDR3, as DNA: TGCGCCAGCAGCAGAAAAACCGGGACAGGGGTGGACAATGAGCAGTTCTTC. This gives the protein CASSRKTGTGVDNEQFF.

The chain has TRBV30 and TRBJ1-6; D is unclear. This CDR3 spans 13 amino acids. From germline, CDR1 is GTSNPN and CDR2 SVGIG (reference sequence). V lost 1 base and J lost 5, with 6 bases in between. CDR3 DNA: TGTGCCTGGAGTGGACAACATAATTCACCCCTCCACTTT. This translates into CAWSGQHNSPLHF. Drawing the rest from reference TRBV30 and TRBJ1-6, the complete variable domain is SQTIHQWPATLVQPVGSPLSLECTVEGTSNPNLYWYRQAAGRGLQLLFYSVGIGQISSEVPQNLSASRPQDRQFILSSKKLLLSDSGFYLCAWSGQHNSPLHFGNGTRLTVT.

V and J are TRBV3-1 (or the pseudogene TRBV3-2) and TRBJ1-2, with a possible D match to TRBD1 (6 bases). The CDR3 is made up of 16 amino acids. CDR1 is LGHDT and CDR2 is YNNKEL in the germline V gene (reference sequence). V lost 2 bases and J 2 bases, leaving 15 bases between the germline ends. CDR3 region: CASSQPQGGRNYGYTF. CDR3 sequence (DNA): TGTGCCAGCAGCCAACCTCAAGGGGGTCGGAACTATGGCTACACCTTC.

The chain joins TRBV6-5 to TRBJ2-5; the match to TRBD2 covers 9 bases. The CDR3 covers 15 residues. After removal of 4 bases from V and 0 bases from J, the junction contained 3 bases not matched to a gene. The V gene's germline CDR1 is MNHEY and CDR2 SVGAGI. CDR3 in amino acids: CASSFLAGNQETQYF. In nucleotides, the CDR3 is TGTGCCAGCAGTTTTCTAGCGGGGAACCAAGAGACCCAGTACTTC.

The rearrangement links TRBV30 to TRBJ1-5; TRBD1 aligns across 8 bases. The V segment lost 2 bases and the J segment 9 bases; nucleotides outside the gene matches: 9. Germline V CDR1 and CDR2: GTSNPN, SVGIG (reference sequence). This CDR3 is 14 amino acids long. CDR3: CAWSRQGPSRPQHF. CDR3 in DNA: TGTGCCTGGAGTAGACAGGGGCCTTCGCGGCCCCAGCATTTT.

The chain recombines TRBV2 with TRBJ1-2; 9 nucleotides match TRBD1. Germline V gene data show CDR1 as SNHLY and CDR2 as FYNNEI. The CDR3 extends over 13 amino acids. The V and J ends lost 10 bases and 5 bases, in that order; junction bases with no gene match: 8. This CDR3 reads CAILDRGRYGYTF. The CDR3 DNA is TGTGCCATCCTGGACAGGGGACGGTATGGCTACACCTTC.

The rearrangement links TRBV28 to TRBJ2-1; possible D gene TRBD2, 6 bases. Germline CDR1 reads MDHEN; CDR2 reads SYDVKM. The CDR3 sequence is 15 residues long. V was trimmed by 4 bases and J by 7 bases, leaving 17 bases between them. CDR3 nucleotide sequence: TGTGCCAGCAGTTGGCTAGCGTTAAACTTAAATGAGCAGTTCTTC. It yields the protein CASSWLALNLNEQFF.

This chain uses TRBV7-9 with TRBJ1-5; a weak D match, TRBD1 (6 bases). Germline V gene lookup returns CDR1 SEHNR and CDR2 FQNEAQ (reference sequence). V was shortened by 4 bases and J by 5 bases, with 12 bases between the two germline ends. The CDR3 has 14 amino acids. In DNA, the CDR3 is TGTGCCAGCAGCTCCCACAGGGTTGATCAGCCCCAGCATTTT. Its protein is CASSSHRVDQPQHF.

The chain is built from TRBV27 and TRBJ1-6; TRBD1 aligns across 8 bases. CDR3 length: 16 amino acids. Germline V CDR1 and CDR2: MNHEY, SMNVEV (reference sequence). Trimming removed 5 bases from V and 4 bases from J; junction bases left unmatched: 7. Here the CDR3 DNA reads TGTGCCAGCAGTCAATACGGACAGGGATATAATTCACCCCTCCACTTT. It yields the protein CASSQYGQGYNSPLHF.

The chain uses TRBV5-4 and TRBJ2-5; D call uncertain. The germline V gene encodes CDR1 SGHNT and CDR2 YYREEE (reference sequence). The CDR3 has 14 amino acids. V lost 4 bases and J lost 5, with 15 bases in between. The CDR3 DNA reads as TGTGCCAGCAGCGGCCCTGAGGAGAGGGAGACCCAGTACTTC. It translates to CASSGPEERETQYF.

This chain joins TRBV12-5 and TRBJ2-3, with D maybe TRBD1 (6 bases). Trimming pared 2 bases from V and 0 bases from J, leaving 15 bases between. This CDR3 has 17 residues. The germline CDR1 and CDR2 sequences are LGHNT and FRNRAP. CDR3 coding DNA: TGTGCTAGTGGTTTGCCGTACCACGGACAGAGCACAGATACGCAGTATTTT. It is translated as CASGLPYHGQSTDTQYF.

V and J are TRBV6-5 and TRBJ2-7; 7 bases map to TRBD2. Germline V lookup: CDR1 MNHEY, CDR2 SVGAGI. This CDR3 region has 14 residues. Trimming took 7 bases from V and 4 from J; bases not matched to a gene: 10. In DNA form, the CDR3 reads TGTGCCAGCAATTGGCGGGAGATGGAATACGAGCAGTACTTC. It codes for CASNWREMEYEQYF.

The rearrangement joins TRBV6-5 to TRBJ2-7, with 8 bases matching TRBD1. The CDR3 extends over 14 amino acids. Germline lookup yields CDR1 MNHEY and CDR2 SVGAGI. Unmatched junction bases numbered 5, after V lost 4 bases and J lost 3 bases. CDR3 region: CASSFRTGHYEQYF. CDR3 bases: TGTGCCAGCAGTTTCCGGACAGGGCACTACGAGCAGTACTTC.

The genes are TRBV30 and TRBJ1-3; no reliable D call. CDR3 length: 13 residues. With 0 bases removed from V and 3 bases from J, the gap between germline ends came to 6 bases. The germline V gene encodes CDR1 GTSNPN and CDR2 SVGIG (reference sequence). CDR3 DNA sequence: TGTGCCTGGAGTGTCACCAGTGGAAACACCATATATTTT. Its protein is CAWSVTSGNTIYF.

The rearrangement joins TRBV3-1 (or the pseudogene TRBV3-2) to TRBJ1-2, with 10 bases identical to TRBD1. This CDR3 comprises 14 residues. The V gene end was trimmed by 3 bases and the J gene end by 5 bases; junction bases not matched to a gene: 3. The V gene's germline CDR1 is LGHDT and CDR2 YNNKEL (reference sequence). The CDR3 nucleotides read TGTGCCAGCAGCCAGGGACAGGGGAATTATGGCTACACCTTC. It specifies CASSQGQGNYGYTF.